This T cell receptor beta chain is from a study of OX40 agonist ivuxolimab in advanced cancers. Worth noting for this clone: Other DNA sequences of this sample code for an identical CDR3.

V was clipped by 3 bases and J by 2 bases, with 10 bases between them. From germline, CDR1 is SGHRS and CDR2 YFSETQ. The CDR3 loop spans 14 amino acids. Repertoires were generated with immunoSEQ multiplex PCR, while TCRdb's copy carries only in-frame clones and drops some. The sample yields around 45,000 clones, about 90% seen once. The V call is TRBV5-1, the J call TRBJ2-3; D remains ambiguous. This specimen consisted of CD4+ or CD8+ T cells sorted from blood, obtained in a trial of the OX40 agonist ivuxolimab. This receptor was taken from an adult with an advanced solid tumor such as melanoma, head and neck, liver or kidney cancer. CDR3 region: CASSSDRPTDTQYF. The CDR3 nucleotides read TGCGCCAGCAGCTCGGACCGACCCACAGATACGCAGTATTTT.